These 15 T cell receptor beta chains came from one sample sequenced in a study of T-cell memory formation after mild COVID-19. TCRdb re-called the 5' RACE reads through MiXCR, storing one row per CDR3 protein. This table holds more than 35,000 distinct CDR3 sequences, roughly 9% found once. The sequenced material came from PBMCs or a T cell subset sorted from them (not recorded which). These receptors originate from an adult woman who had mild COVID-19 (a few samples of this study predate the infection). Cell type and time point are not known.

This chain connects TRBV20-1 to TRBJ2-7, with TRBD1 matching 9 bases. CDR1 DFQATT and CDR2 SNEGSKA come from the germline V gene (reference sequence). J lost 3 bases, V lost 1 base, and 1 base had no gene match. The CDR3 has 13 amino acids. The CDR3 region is CSARGQGGYEQYF. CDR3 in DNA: TGCAGTGCTAGAGGACAGGGGGGCTACGAGCAGTACTTC.

Written as DNA, the CDR3 is TGTTCAGCCGGGGGGGGATACAACACCGGGGAGCTGTTTTTT. Residues: CSAGGGYNTGELFF. This sequence joins TRBV30 and TRBJ2-2; 8 nucleotides align to TRBD2. This CDR3 comprises 14 residues. Germline V gene lookup returns CDR1 GTSNPN and CDR2 SVGIG (reference sequence).

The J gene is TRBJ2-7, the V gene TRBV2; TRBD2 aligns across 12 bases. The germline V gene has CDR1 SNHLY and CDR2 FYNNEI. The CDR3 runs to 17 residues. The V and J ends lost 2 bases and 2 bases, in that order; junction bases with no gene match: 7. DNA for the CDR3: TGTGCCAGCAGTGAAAGGGGTGCTAGCGGGAGGGCCTACGAGCAGTACTTC. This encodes CASSERGASGRAYEQYF.

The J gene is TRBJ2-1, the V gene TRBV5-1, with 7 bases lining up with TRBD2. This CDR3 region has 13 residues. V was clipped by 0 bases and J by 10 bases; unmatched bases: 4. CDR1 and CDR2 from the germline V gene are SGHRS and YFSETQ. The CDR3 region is CASSLVGGEEQFF. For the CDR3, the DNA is TGCGCCAGCAGCTTGGTTGGGGGGGAAGAGCAGTTCTTC.

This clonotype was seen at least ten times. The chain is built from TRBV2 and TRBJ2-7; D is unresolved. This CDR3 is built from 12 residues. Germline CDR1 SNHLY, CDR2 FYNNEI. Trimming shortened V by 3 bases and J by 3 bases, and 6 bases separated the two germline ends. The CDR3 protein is CASSEKGYEQYF. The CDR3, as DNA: TGTGCCAGCAGTGAGAAGGGCTACGAGCAGTACTTC. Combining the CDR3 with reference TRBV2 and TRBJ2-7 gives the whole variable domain EPEVTQTPSHQVTQMGQEVILRCVPISNHLYFYWYRQILGQKVEFLVSFYNNEISEKSEIFDDQFSVERPDGSNFTLKIRSTKLEDSAMYFCASSEKGYEQYFGPGTRLTVT.

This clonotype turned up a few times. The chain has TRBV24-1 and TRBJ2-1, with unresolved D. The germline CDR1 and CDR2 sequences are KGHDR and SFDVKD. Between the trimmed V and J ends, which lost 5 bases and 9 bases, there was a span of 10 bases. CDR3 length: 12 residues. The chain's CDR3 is CATSVITGEQFF. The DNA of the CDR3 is TGTGCCACCAGTGTAATAACGGGTGAGCAGTTCTTC.

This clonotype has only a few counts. The CDR3 DNA reads as TGTGCCTGGAGTGTACGGGCAAATCAGCCCCAGCATTTT. Amino acids: CAWSVRANQPQHF. The chain links TRBV30 to TRBJ1-5; no definite D call. This CDR3 contains 13 residues. Germline V gene lookup returns CDR1 GTSNPN and CDR2 SVGIG (reference sequence). Trimming took off 0 bases at V and 4 bases at J, with 7 bases between the two ends.

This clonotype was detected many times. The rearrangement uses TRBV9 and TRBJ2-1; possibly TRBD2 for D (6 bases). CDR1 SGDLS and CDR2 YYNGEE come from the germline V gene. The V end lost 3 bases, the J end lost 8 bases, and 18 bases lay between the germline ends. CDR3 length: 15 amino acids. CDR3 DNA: TGTGCCAGCAGCGCCCGACAAGGAGGGATAGATGAGCAGTTCTTC. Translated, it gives CASSARQGGIDEQFF.

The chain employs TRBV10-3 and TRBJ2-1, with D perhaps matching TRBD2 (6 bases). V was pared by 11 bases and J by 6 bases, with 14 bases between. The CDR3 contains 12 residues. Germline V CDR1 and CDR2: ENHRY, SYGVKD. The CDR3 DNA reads TGTGCCTCTAGACTAGGGAGCAATGAGCAGTTCTTC. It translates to CASRLGSNEQFF.

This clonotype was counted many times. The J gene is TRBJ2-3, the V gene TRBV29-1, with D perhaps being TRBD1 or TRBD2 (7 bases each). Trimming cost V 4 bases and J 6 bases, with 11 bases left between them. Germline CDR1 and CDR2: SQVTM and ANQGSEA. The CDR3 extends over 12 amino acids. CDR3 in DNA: TGCAGCGTTGGACAGGGAGGGGATACGCAGTATTTT. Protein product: CSVGQGGDTQYF.

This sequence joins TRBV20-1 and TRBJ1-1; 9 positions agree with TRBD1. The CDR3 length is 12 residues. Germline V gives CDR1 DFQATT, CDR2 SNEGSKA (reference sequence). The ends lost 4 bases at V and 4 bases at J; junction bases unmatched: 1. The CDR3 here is CSAKTGGTEAFF. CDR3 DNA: TGCAGTGCTAAGACAGGGGGCACTGAAGCTTTCTTT.

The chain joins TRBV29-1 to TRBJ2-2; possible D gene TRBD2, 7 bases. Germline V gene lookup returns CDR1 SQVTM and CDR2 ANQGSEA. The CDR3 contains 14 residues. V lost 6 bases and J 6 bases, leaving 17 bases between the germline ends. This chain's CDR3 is CSVSPGGPAGELFF. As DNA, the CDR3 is TGCAGCGTATCGCCCGGGGGGCCGGCCGGGGAGCTGTTTTTT.

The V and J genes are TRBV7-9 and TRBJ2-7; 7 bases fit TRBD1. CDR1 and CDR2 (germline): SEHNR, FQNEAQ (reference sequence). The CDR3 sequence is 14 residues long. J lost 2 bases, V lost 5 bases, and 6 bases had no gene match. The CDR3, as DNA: TGTGCCAGCAGCCCCCGGGACAGTACCTACGAGCAGTACTTC. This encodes CASSPRDSTYEQYF.

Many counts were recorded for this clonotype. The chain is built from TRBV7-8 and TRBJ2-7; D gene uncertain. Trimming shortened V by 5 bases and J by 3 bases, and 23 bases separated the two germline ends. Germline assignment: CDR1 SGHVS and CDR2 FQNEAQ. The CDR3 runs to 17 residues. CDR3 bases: TGTGCCAGCAGCCAAGGCGGTCCTAGTGAACAAATCTACGAGCAGTACTTC. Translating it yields CASSQGGPSEQIYEQYF. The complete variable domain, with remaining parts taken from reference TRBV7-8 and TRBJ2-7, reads GAGVSQSPRYKVAKRGQDVALRCDPISGHVSLFWYQQALGQGPEFLTYFQNEAQLDKSGLPSDRFFAERPEGSVSTLKIQRTQQEDSAVYLCASSQGGPSEQIYEQYFGPGTRLTVT.

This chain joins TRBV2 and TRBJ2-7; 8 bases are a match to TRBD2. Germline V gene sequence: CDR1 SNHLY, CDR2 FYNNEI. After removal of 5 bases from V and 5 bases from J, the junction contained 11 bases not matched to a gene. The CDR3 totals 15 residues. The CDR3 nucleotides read TGTGCCAGCAGTACTCCAGCGGGAGTAGTCCACGAGCAGTACTTC. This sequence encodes CASSTPAGVVHEQYF. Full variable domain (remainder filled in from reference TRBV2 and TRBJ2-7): EPEVTQTPSHQVTQMGQEVILRCVPISNHLYFYWYRQILGQKVEFLVSFYNNEISEKSEIFDDQFSVERPDGSNFTLKIRSTKLEDSAMYFCASSTPAGVVHEQYFGPGTRLTVT.